This T cell receptor (beta chain) was recorded in a study of T cell changes during pregnancy in multiple sclerosis (dated 2019 in TCRdb). At the level of the whole study: In women with multiple sclerosis, the researchers looked at how the T cell repertoire shifted as pregnancy progressed.

Notes on this clone: It lacks a known antigen. Base qualities are not at hand, and no much larger clone is one base apart.

The library was produced with the immunoSEQ multiplex PCR assay. Held by TCRdb, this immuneACCESS table contains in-frame sequences only and omits some clones. Under half of the omission traces to an unresolved V gene where checked; the cause of the rest is unknown. For this sample there are 75,000 to 95,000 clones; roughly 90% appear just once. Of the sample, less than 2% falls within the top ten clones. From the germline V gene, CDR1 is SGDLS and CDR2 is YYNGEE. From cysteine to phenylalanine, the CDR3 is 13 amino acids long. Solely the CDR3 DNA is kept, with 39 bases framed from the first base. V is shortened by 7 bases, J by 1 base, and the region joining them spans 6 bases.

Sequencing used peripheral blood, obtained in the first trimester of pregnancy. This clonotype originated in a female donor with multiple sclerosis, enrolled in a pregnancy study. Recombination linked TRBV9 to TRBJ2-6; no confident D gene assignment can be made. The nucleotides are TGTGCCAGCGGGCCTTCTGGGGCCAACGTCCTGACTTTC. Translated, it gives CASGPSGANVLTF. With the rest looked up from the reference TRBV9 and TRBJ2-6 genes rather than sequenced, the full variable domain is DSGVTQTPKHLITATGQRVTLRCSPRSGDLSVYWYQQSLDQGLQFLIQYYNGEERAKGNILERFSAQQFPDLHSELNLSSLELGDSALYFCASGPSGANVLTFGAGSRLTVL.